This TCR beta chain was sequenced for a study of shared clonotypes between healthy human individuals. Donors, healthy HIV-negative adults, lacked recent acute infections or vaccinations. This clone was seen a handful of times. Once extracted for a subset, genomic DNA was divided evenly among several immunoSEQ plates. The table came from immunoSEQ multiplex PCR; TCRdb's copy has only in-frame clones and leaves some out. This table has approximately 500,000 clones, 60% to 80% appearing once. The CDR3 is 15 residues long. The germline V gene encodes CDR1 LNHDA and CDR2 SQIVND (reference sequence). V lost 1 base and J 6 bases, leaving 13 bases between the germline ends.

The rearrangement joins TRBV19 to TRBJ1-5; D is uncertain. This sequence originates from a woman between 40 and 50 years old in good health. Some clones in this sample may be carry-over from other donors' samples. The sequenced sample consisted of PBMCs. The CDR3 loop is CASSIGGFRGQPQHF. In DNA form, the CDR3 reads TGTGCCAGTAGTATAGGGGGATTCCGGGGTCAGCCCCAGCATTTT.